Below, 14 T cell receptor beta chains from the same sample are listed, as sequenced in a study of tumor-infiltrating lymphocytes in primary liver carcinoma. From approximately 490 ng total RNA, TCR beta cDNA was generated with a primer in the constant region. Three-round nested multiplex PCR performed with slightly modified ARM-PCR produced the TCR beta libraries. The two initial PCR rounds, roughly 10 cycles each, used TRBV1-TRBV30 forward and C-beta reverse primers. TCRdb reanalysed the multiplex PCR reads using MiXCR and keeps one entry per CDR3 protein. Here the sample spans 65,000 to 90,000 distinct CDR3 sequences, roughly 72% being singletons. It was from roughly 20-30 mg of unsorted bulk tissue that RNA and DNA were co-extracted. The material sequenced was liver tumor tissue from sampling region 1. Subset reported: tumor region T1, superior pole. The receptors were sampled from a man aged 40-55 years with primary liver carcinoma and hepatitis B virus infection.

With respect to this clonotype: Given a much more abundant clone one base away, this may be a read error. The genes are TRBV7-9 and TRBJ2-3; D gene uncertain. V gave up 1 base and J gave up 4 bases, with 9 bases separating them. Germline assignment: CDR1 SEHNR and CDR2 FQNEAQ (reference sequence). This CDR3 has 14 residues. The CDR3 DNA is TGTGCCAGCAGCTTAGACCAGAGCGCAGATACGCAGTATTTT. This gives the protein CASSLDQSADTQYF.

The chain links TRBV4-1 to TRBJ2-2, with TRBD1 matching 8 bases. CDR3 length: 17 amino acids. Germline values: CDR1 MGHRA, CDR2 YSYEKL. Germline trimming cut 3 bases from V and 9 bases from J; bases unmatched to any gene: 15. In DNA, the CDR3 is TGCGCCAGCAGCCATTTATTTCAGACAGGGGATACTAGGGAGCTGTTTTTT. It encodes CASSHLFQTGDTRELFF.

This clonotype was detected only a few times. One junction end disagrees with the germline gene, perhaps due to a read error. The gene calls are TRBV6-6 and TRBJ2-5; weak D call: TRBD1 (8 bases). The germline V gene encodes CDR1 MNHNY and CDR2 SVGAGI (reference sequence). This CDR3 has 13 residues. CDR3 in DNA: TGTGCCAGCAGGCAGGGGGCGGGAGAGATCCAGTACTTC. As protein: CASRQGAGEIQYF.

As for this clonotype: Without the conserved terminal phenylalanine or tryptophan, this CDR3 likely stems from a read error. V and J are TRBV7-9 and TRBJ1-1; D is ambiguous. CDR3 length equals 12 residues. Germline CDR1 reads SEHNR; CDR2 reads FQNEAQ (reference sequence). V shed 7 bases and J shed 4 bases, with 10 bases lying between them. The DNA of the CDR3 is TGTGCCAGCACCACCGAGGGCACTGAAGCTTTCTCT. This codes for CASTTEGTEAFS.

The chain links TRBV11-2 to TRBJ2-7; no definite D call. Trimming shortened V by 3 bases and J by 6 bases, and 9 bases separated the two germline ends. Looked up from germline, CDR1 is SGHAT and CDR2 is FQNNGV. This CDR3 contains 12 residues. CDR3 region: CASSLDWREQYF. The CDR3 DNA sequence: TGTGCCAGCAGCTTGGATTGGCGCGAGCAGTACTTC.

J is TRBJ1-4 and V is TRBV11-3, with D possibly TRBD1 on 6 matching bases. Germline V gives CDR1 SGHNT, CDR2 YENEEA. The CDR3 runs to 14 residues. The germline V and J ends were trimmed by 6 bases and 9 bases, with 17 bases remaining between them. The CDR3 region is CASRLGSGDKKLFF. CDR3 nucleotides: TGTGCCAGCAGGCTGGGGTCAGGGGATAAAAAACTGTTTTTT.

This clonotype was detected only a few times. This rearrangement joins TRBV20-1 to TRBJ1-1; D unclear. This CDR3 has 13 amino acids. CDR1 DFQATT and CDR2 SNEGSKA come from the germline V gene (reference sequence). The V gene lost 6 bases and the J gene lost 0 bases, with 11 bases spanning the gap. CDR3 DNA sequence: TGCAGTGCCTCCGGGCCGCTGAACACTGAAGCTTTCTTT. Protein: CSASGPLNTEAFF.

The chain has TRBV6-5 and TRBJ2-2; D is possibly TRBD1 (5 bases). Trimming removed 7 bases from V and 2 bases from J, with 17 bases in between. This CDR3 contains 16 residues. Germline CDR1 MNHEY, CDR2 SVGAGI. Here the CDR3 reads CASTKLSRTNTGELFF. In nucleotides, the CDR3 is TGTGCCAGCACAAAACTTAGCAGGACAAACACCGGGGAGCTGTTTTTT.

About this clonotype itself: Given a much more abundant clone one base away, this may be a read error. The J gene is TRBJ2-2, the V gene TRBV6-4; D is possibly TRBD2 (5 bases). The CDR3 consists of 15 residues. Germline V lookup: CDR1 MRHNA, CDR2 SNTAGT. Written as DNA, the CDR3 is TGTGTCAGCAGCCCCGGGCTAGCAGATACCGGGGAGCTGTTTTTT. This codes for CVSSPGLADTGELFF.

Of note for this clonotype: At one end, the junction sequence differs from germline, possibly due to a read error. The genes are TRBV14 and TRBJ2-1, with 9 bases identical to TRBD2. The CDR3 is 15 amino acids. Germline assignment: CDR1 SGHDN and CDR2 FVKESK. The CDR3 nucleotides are TGTGCCAGCAATGCCGTAGCGGGAGCCTACAATGAGCAGCTCTTC. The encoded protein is CASNAVAGAYNEQLF.

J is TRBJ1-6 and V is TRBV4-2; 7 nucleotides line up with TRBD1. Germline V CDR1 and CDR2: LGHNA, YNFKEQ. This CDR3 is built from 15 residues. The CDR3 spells CTISRDRDGRSPLHF. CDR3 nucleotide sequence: TGTACCATCAGCCGCGACAGGGACGGCCGCTCACCCCTCCACTTT.

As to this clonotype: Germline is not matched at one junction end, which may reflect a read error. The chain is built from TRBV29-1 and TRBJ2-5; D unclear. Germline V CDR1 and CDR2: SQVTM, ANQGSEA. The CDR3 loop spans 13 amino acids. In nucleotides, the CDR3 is TGCAGCGTTGAGGAATTTAACAAAGAGACCCAGTACTTT. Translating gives CSVEEFNKETQYF. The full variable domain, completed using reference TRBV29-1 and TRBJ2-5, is SAVISQKPSRDICQRGTSLTIQCQVDSQVTMMFWYRQQPGQSLTLIATANQGSEATYESGFVIDKFPISRPNLTFSTLTVSNMSPEDSSIYLCSVEEFNKETQYFGPGTRLLVL.

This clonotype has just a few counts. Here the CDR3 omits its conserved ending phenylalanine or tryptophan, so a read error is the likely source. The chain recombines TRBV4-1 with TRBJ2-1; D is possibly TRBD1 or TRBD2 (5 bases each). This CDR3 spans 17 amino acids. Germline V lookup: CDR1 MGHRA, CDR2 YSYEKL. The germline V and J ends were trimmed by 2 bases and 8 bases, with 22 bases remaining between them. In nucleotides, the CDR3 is TGCGCCAGCAGCCAACCCCAAGGATTGGGGACGGACCATGAGCAGTTCCTC. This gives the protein CASSQPQGLGTDHEQFL.

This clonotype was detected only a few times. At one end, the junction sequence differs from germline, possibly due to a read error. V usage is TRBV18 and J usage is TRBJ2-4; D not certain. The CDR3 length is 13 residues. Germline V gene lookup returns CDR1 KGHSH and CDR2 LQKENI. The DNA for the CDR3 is TGTGCCAGCTCACCACTAGCCGAAAACATTCAGTACTTC. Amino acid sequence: CASSPLAENIQYF.